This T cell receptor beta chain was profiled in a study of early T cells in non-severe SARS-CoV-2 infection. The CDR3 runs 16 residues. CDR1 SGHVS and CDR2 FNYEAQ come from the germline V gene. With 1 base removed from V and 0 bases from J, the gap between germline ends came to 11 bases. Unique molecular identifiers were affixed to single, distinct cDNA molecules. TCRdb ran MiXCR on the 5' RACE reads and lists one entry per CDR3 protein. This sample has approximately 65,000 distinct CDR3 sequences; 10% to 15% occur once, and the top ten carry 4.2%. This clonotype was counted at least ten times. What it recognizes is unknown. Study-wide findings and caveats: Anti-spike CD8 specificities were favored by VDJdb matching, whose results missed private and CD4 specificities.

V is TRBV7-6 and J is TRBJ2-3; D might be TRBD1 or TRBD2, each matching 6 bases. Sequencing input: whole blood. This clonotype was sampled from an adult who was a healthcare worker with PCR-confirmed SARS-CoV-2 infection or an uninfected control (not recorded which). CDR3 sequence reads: CASSLVGGLSTDTQYF. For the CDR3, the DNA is TGTGCCAGCAGCTTAGTCGGGGGCCTTAGCACAGATACGCAGTATTTT.